Given below is one T cell receptor (beta chain) in context. Its cognate antigen is unknown. RNA transcripts yielded amplified TCR beta CDR3 regions. During a first-round RT-PCR of the TCR CDR3, the HTBI primer set was used. Using its own MiXCR run on the multiplex PCR reads, TCRdb lists one record per CDR3 protein. Altogether hundreds of thousands of distinct CDR3 sequences are present, over 35% being singletons, with the ten largest covering about 8.9%. This entry comes from a study of T cells in Graves' hyperthyroidism and ophthalmopathy. Overall study findings and caveats: Ophthalmopathy stood apart from stable hyperthyroidism in a 13 V-J model.

The germline V gene encodes CDR1 MGHDK and CDR2 SYGVNS. Trimming shortened V by 8 bases and J by 9 bases, and 17 bases separated the two germline ends. The CDR3 consists of 14 residues. PBMCs were collected from a roughly 9.7 ml volume of fresh peripheral blood. The sequence was obtained from a man younger than 30 with Graves' hyperthyroidism. Material for sequencing was blood. This sequence joins TRBV25-1 and TRBJ1-6, with D possibly matching TRBD1 (6 bases). The CDR3 nucleotides read TGTGCCAGCCAAGAAGGGGGGGCATTTTCACCCCTCCACTTT. This gives the protein CASQEGGAFSPLHF.